The 20 T cell receptor beta chains given below trace back to one sample, sequenced in a study of blood T cell repertoires in COVID-19. The table came from immunoSEQ multiplex PCR; TCRdb's copy has only in-frame clones and leaves some out. Seen here are 150,000 to 200,000 clones, about three quarters observed once, and the top ten hold 26%. Sequenced: peripheral blood. Receptor source: a woman between 70 and 85 years old with acute or convalescent COVID-19.

This clone was recorded once. This rearrangement joins TRBV9 to TRBJ2-1; the D is unclear. CDR1 is SGDLS, CDR2 YYNGEE, per germline. Deletions cut 2 bases from V and 3 bases from J, with 6 bases between. There are 13 residues in the CDR3. In nucleotides, the CDR3 is TGTGCCAGCAGCGTTCCTAACTACAATGAGCAGTTCTTC. Translating gives CASSVPNYNEQFF.

The J gene is TRBJ2-7, the V gene TRBV19, with D possibly being TRBD1 (5 bases). Germline V gene sequence: CDR1 LNHDA, CDR2 SQIVND (reference sequence). V was pared by 5 bases and J by 8 bases, with 16 bases between. CDR3 length: 13 residues. This CDR3 reads CASSQSTGPQQYF. The CDR3 DNA is TGTGCCAGTAGTCAATCCACAGGTCCCCAGCAGTACTTC.

The gene calls are TRBV5-1 and TRBJ1-1; maybe TRBD1 (5 bases). Trimming removed 2 bases at V and 3 bases at J, with 11 bases between. The CDR3 totals 14 residues. Germline V CDR1 and CDR2: SGHRS, YFSETQ. CDR3 coding DNA: TGCGCCAGCAGCTTCGGCAGGGAGGACACTGAAGCTTTCTTT. This translates into CASSFGREDTEAFF.

This clone was counted many times. V is TRBV7-3 and J is TRBJ2-1, with 11 bases aligning to TRBD2. Germline lookup yields CDR1 SGHTA and CDR2 FQGTGA. This CDR3 contains 16 residues. After removal of 5 bases from V and 5 bases from J, the junction contained 8 bases not matched to a gene. The CDR3 here is CASSVSGTSGHNEQFF. The CDR3 bases are TGTGCCAGCAGCGTATCCGGGACTAGCGGCCACAATGAGCAGTTCTTC.

This clone was seen many times. The chain combines TRBV10-3 with TRBJ1-2; D is perhaps TRBD1 (5 bases). V lost 3 bases to trimming and J lost 4 bases, with 15 bases between them. Germline values: CDR1 ENHRY, CDR2 SYGVKD. This CDR3 is built from 15 residues. This CDR3 reads CAISDFTRDIYGYTF. DNA of the CDR3: TGTGCCATCAGTGATTTTACCAGGGATATCTATGGCTACACCTTC.

This clone has just a few counts. The V and J genes are TRBV7-3 and TRBJ2-2, with TRBD2 matching 13 bases. This CDR3 region has 16 residues. CDR1 and CDR2 (germline): SGHTA, FQGTGA. Unmatched junction bases numbered 2, after V lost 2 bases and J lost 5 bases. CDR3 amino acids: CASSLGLAGVTGELFF. CDR3 sequence (DNA): TGTGCCAGCAGCTTAGGACTAGCGGGAGTTACCGGGGAGCTGTTTTTT.

The chain has TRBV19 and TRBJ1-1; no clear D gene. CDR1 is LNHDA and CDR2 is SQIVND in the germline V gene (reference sequence). CDR3 size: 14 residues. Trimming removed 4 bases from V and 1 base from J, with 10 bases in between. CDR3 in amino acids: CASSNPIPNTEAFF. The DNA of the CDR3 is TGTGCCAGTAGTAACCCTATTCCGAACACTGAAGCTTTCTTT.

J is TRBJ2-5 and V is TRBV24-1; maybe TRBD2 (6 bases). The CDR3 consists of 15 residues. CDR1 KGHDR and CDR2 SFDVKD come from the germline V gene. Trimming stripped 10 bases from V and 5 bases from J, with 22 bases between. The CDR3 loop is CATATESGAVETQYF. CDR3 nucleotides: TGTGCCACGGCCACGGAGTCGGGAGCAGTGGAGACCCAGTACTTC.

The chain joins TRBV29-1 to TRBJ2-2; 7 bases fit TRBD1. Trimming removed 7 bases from V and 2 bases from J; junction bases left unmatched: 7. CDR3 length equals 14 residues. From germline, CDR1 is SQVTM and CDR2 ANQGSEA. The CDR3 spells CSAYRGQNTGELFF. The CDR3 bases are TGCAGCGCTTACAGGGGCCAAAACACCGGGGAGCTGTTTTTT.

This chain uses TRBV3-1 (or the pseudogene TRBV3-2) with TRBJ2-3; TRBD2 matches at 13 bases. CDR3 length equals 17 residues. V trimming: 0 bases; J trimming: 7 bases; junction bases outside the gene matches: 7. The germline CDR1 and CDR2 sequences are LGHDT and YNNKEL (reference sequence). This CDR3 is CASSQEGRTSGSHTQYF. CDR3 DNA: TGTGCCAGCAGCCAAGAGGGAAGGACTAGCGGGAGTCATACGCAGTATTTT.

V gene TRBV7-2 combines with J gene TRBJ2-7; 8 bases fit TRBD2. V was pared by 3 bases and J by 3 bases, with 10 bases of the junction left unmatched. Germline CDR1 reads SGHTA; CDR2 reads FQGNSA. CDR3 length: 16 residues. The CDR3 DNA reads as TGTGCCAGCAGCTTTCTAGTGAGCGGGAGTAACTACGAGCAGTACTTC. It yields the protein CASSFLVSGSNYEQYF.

The rearrangement uses TRBV12-3 or TRBV12-4 and TRBJ1-2, with 8 nucleotides matching TRBD1. The trim removed 5 bases at V and 8 bases at J, leaving 7 bases unmatched. The CDR3 has 13 amino acids. The CDR3 nucleotides are TGTGCCAGCAGTAAACAGGGGGGTCGGGGCTACACCTTC. Its protein is CASSKQGGRGYTF.

The chain links TRBV2 to TRBJ2-3; D remains unclear. This CDR3 spans 13 amino acids. Trimming took off 5 bases at V and 4 bases at J, with 10 bases between the two ends. Germline values: CDR1 SNHLY, CDR2 FYNNEI. The CDR3 bases are TGTGCCAGCAGTCTTGACTTTTCAGATACGCAGTATTTT. Its protein is CASSLDFSDTQYF.

For the CDR3, the DNA is TGCGCCAGCAGCCAAGGTAATTTGGGAGCGGGAGTGGTCTACGAGCAGTACTTC. Translation: CASSQGNLGAGVVYEQYF. The J gene is TRBJ2-7, the V gene TRBV4-1; 8 bases align to TRBD2. The trim removed 1 base at V and 3 bases at J, leaving 14 bases unmatched. This CDR3 contains 18 residues. Germline loops: CDR1 MGHRA, CDR2 YSYEKL.

The V gene is TRBV24-1, the J gene TRBJ2-5; D remains unclear. Germline V gives CDR1 KGHDR, CDR2 SFDVKD. CDR3 length: 14 residues. V was shortened by 3 bases and J by 4 bases, with 11 bases between the two germline ends. The CDR3 sequence: CATSDPLLGETQYF. In DNA form, the CDR3 reads TGTGCCACCAGTGATCCGTTGCTCGGAGAGACCCAGTACTTC.

The CDR3 region is CASSKLTGYPSYEQYF. CDR3 bases: TGTGCCAGCAGCAAATTGACAGGTTACCCTTCCTACGAGCAGTACTTC. This chain links TRBV7-9 with TRBJ2-7; TRBD1 is a possible D gene (6 bases). The germline V and J ends were trimmed by 5 bases and 1 base, with 18 bases remaining between them. CDR1 and CDR2 from the germline V gene are SEHNR and FQNEAQ (reference sequence). CDR3 size: 16 residues.

The chain is built from TRBV19 and TRBJ2-2; 7 positions agree with TRBD2. Trimming at V came to 4 bases and at J to 4 bases, leaving 3 bases not matched to a gene. This CDR3 spans 14 amino acids. Germline CDR1 is LNHDA and CDR2 is SQIVND (reference sequence). CDR3: CASSSGSFTGELFF. CDR3 coding DNA: TGTGCCAGTAGTAGCGGGAGTTTCACCGGGGAGCTGTTTTTT.

The chain joins TRBV11-2 to TRBJ1-2; possibly TRBD1 for D (5 bases). This CDR3 region has 16 residues. The ends were cut back, 4 bases at V and 7 bases at J, with 22 bases in the middle. The V gene's germline CDR1 is SGHAT and CDR2 FQNNGV. The CDR3 region has the DNA TGTGCCAGCAGCTCCACGCGGGGCAAGCAGTACAGTGGCTACACCTTC. Protein: CASSSTRGKQYSGYTF.

The rearrangement links TRBV6-4 to TRBJ2-3, with TRBD2 identical over 14 bases. The CDR3 totals 18 residues. Trimming at V came to 6 bases and at J to 3 bases, leaving 11 bases not matched to a gene. CDR1 is MRHNA and CDR2 is SNTAGT in the germline V gene. Here the CDR3 DNA reads TGTGCCAGCAGCCCGGGACTAGCGGGAGAGGGGTCGACAGATACGCAGTATTTT. Translation: CASSPGLAGEGSTDTQYF.

The genes are TRBV9 and TRBJ2-1; 10 bases are shared with TRBD2. The V gene end was trimmed by 2 bases and the J gene end by 6 bases; junction bases not matched to a gene: 8. The V gene's germline CDR1 is SGDLS and CDR2 YYNGEE. This CDR3 spans 16 amino acids. The CDR3 loop reads CASSVRASGSFNEQFF. The DNA of the CDR3 is TGTGCCAGCAGCGTCAGAGCTAGCGGGAGTTTCAATGAGCAGTTCTTC.